This T cell receptor beta chain was sequenced in a study of cytomegalovirus exposure and HLA in healthy donors. Study findings and constraints: Trimming of TCR beta V- and J-genes showed a link, identified in a later analysis, to a missense DCLRE1C variant.

The CDR3 covers 16 residues. Germline V gene sequence: CDR1 LNHDA, CDR2 SQIVND (reference sequence). With V trimmed by 9 bases and J by 1 base, 10 bases remained unmatched. A remark on this clone: Its cognate antigen is unknown.

The PCR used 60 Vbeta and 13 Jbeta primers. Sequencing was performed with immunoSEQ multiplex PCR; in TCRdb, only in-frame clones are kept and a portion is missing. Of 65,000 to 95,000 clones in the sample, about 75% were seen once. The sequenced sample consisted of PBMCs. The genes are TRBV19 and TRBJ1-1, with TRBD1 matching over 11 bases. The sequence was obtained from a man aged 65 to 79 in good health and CMV-seronegative. This CDR3 reads CASSPGTGGANTEAFF. The CDR3 DNA is TGTGCCAGCAGTCCCGGGACAGGGGGGGCGAACACTGAAGCTTTCTTT.